The rows below give T cell receptor beta chains drawn from one sample of a study of T-cell memory formation after mild COVID-19. TCRdb passed the 5' RACE reads through MiXCR, listing each CDR3 protein once. The sample has about 350,000 distinct CDR3 sequences; roughly 15% are singletons. Material for sequencing was PBMCs or a T cell subset sorted from them (not recorded which). These receptor sequences come from a man between 18 and 29 years old who had mild COVID-19 (a few samples of this study predate the infection). Cell type and time point are not known. Each CDR3 is given without its conserved first and last residue. The order of the fields is V gene, J gene, CDR3 protein.

>TRBV2|TRBJ2-3
ASSKSSTDTQY
>TRBV7-9|TRBJ1-4
ASSTQGGEKLF
>TRBV12-3/TRBV12-4|TRBJ2-7
ASSSPDGLAGGLYEQY
>TRBV7-6|TRBJ2-1
ASSLDRGWNEQF
>TRBV7-6|TRBJ2-2
ASSLRPDSNTGELF
>TRBV4-1|TRBJ1-2
ASSHGQGAFYGYT
>TRBV9|TRBJ1-1
ASSGDPRPGTEAF
>TRBV4-1|TRBJ1-1
ASSQRAIIGTEAF
>TRBV11-2|TRBJ2-1
ASSSSRGSYEQF
>TRBV4-3|TRBJ1-2
ASSQYRGINYGYT
>TRBV7-9|TRBJ1-1
ASSRTGDEAF
>TRBV7-2|TRBJ2-5
ASSRLGTNPKETQY
>TRBV29-1|TRBJ2-3
SVGGGGGDTQY
>TRBV5-1|TRBJ1-5
ASSLYPTGSNSNQPQH
>TRBV5-1|TRBJ2-1
ASNLGGPYNEQF
>TRBV6-2/TRBV6-3|TRBJ1-5
ASSYDGTVFNQPQH
>TRBV6-5|TRBJ1-4
ASSYSDSLNEKLF
>TRBV9|TRBJ1-2
ASSPRVFDYGYT
>TRBV12-3/TRBV12-4|TRBJ1-2
ASSLGGQGAWYT
>TRBV7-2|TRBJ1-3
ASSLRLGGPSGNTIY
>TRBV20-1|TRBJ1-1
SATGQMNTEAF
>TRBV4-3|TRBJ2-7
ASSQDRSPLYEQY